This is a list of T cell receptor beta chains from one sample in a study of blood T cell repertoires in COVID-19. This table comes from immunoSEQ multiplex PCR, and its TCRdb copy is limited to in-frame clones, with some not included. This table holds 45,000 to 55,000 clones, roughly two thirds found once. Sequenced input: peripheral blood. Receptors were obtained from a woman aged 70 to 79 with acute or convalescent COVID-19. The CDR3 runs from the conserved cysteine through the conserved F or W. Each record gives: J gene, clone size, V gene, D gene, CDR3 protein, CDR3 DNA. D genes are given only for firm matches. The listing skips clone size in some rows; elsewhere it reads once, few, many or a size class.

TRBJ1-1 | NA | TRBV29-1 | NA | CSVDSLDTEAFF | TGCAGCGTGGACAGCTTGGACACTGAAGCTTTCTTT
TRBJ2-5 | NA | TRBV28 | TRBD2 | CASSPNWGGKETQYF | TGTGCCAGCAGTCCTAACTGGGGGGGAAAAGAGACCCAGTACTTC
TRBJ2-3 | NA | TRBV11-2 | NA | CASRSNSDTQYF | TGTGCCAGCAGGTCTAATTCAGATACGCAGTATTTT
TRBJ1-3 | NA | TRBV11-2 | TRBD1 | CASSSWTGASGNTIYF | TGTGCCAGCAGCTCCTGGACAGGGGCCTCTGGAAACACCATATATTTT
TRBJ1-5 | once | TRBV12-3/TRBV12-4 | TRBD1 | CASSLTGSQPQHF | TGTGCCAGCAGTTTGACAGGGAGTCAGCCCCAGCATTTT
TRBJ1-5 | NA | TRBV27 | TRBD1 | CASSSNRGQPQHF | TGTGCCAGCAGTTCGAACAGGGGCCAGCCCCAGCATTTT
TRBJ2-1 | NA | TRBV7-3 | NA | CASSPGHGGRGEQFF | TGTGCCAGCAGCCCTGGGCACGGGGGACGGGGTGAGCAGTTCTTC
TRBJ2-1 | NA | TRBV28 | TRBD2 | CASTHPSGGDNEQFF | TGTGCCAGCACCCACCCTAGCGGGGGGGACAATGAGCAGTTCTTC
TRBJ1-1 | NA | TRBV5-1 | NA | CASSLLGEDTEAFF | TGCGCCAGCAGCTTATTGGGAGAGGACACTGAAGCTTTCTTT
TRBJ2-7 | NA | TRBV7-2 | TRBD1 | CASSSGQGLAQYF | TGTGCCAGCAGCTCGGGACAGGGGCTCGCGCAGTACTTC
TRBJ1-5 | few | TRBV28 | NA | CASSLGGSSNQPQHF | TGTGCCAGCAGTTTGGGGGGGAGTAGCAATCAGCCCCAGCATTTT
TRBJ2-2 | NA | TRBV10-3 | TRBD2 | CAISESQRGTGELFF | TGTGCCATCAGTGAGTCACAGCGGGGCACCGGGGAGCTGTTTTTT
TRBJ2-7 | NA | TRBV9 | NA | CASSVSAISYEQYF | TGTGCCAGCAGCGTAAGCGCGATCTCCTACGAGCAGTACTTC
TRBJ2-3 | NA | TRBV5-1 | NA | CASSLTVGYSTDTQYF | TGCGCCAGCTCCTTGACGGTCGGGTACAGCACAGATACGCAGTATTTT
TRBJ2-7 | few | TRBV2 | NA | CASSGSTPYEQYF | TGTGCCAGCAGTGGATCGACACCCTACGAGCAGTACTTC
TRBJ2-6 | once | TRBV7-3 | NA | CASSAGVMGTGANVLTF | TGTGCCAGCAGCGCAGGGGTGATGGGGACCGGGGCCAACGTCCTGACTTTC
TRBJ2-5 | once | TRBV6-2/TRBV6-3 | NA | CASSYPPGQLRETQYF | TGTGCCAGCAGTTACCCTCCGGGACAACTTAGGGAGACCCAGTACTTC
TRBJ2-7 | NA | TRBV15 | TRBD2 | CATSTILAGVYEQYF | TGTGCCACCAGCACCATACTAGCGGGAGTATACGAGCAGTACTTC
TRBJ2-7 | NA | TRBV7-9 | NA | CASSPRQVAVYEQYF | TGTGCCAGCAGCCCTAGACAGGTGGCGGTCTACGAGCAGTACTTC
TRBJ2-3 | NA | TRBV5-1 | NA | CASSLELATDTQYF | TGCGCCAGCAGCTTGGAACTAGCCACAGATACGCAGTATTTT
TRBJ2-1 | NA | TRBV4-1 | TRBD2 | CASSQISGSLYEQFF | TGCGCCAGCAGCCAAATTAGCGGGAGCCTCTATGAGCAGTTCTTC
TRBJ1-2 | NA | TRBV28 | NA | CASSLPPGGTEGYTF | TGTGCCAGCAGTCTTCCCCCCGGAGGGACGGAGGGCTACACCTTC
TRBJ1-2 | NA | TRBV2 | TRBD1 | CASRVGQSYGYTF | TGTGCCAGCAGGGTGGGACAGAGCTATGGCTACACCTTC
TRBJ1-1 | few | TRBV4-1 | NA | CASSQDWAGTTAFF | TGCGCCAGCAGCCAAGATTGGGCCGGGACAACAGCTTTCTTT
TRBJ2-3 | NA | TRBV3-1/TRBV3-2 | TRBD2 | CASSLAGGGDTQYF | TGTGCCAGCAGCCTAGCGGGGGGAGGGGATACGCAGTATTTT
TRBJ2-2 | NA | TRBV12-3/TRBV12-4 | NA | CASSFSGGELFF | TGTGCCAGCAGTTTCTCGGGAGGGGAGCTGTTTTTT
TRBJ2-1 | few | TRBV7-9 | TRBD1 | CASRSQGNPYNEQFF | TGTGCCAGCAGATCACAGGGGAATCCCTACAATGAGCAGTTCTTC
TRBJ2-2 | NA | TRBV7-3 | TRBD2 | CASSLEGGRTGELFF | TGTGCCAGCAGCCTTGAGGGAGGGCGGACCGGGGAGCTGTTTTTT
TRBJ1-2 | NA | TRBV21-1 | NA | CASSGRGQGARGYTF | TGTGCCAGCAGCGGACGAGGACAGGGGGCGCGCGGCTACACCTTC